This TCR beta chain was obtained from a study of blood T cells in healthy people across ages. Study-level findings and limits: Unknown CMV status may confound age-related changes in expanded clones. The fall in TCR beta diversity per million T cells was roughly linear with age.

Those donating, healthy Caucasian individuals from Russia, were aged roughly 6 to 90. Every participating donor contributed 8.5 to 10 milliliters of peripheral blood through a draw. About this clonotype: What it binds is not known.

Combining a sample-barcoded 5' primer with a J-beta primer mix, a second PCR ran for roughly 6 to 12 cycles. From the 5' RACE reads, TCRdb called clonotypes with MiXCR, one entry per CDR3 protein. This table has over 600,000 distinct CDR3 sequences, more than 55% appearing once. This CDR3 is built from 14 residues. Germline V gives CDR1 SQVTM, CDR2 ANQGSEA. The V gene lost 5 bases and the J gene lost 0 bases, with 12 bases spanning the gap. V usage is TRBV29-1 and J usage is TRBJ2-3; the D gene is possibly TRBD1 (5 bases). This clonotype was sampled from a man aged 35-49 years in good health. The specimen sequenced was blood. CDR3 protein: CSVSGITSTDTQYF. CDR3 nucleotides: TGCAGCGTTTCAGGGATTACTAGCACAGATACGCAGTATTTT.